Sequencing of this TCR beta chain was carried out in a study of blood T cell repertoires in COVID-19. Across the whole study: From the United States, Italy and Spain came samples of acute and convalescent COVID-19. Nucleic acid was either cDNA or gDNA, and it came from T cells, B-cell-depleted T cells, or PBMCs.

This CDR3 has 13 residues. Trimming at V came to 3 bases and at J to 7 bases, leaving 2 bases not matched to a gene. This table comes from immunoSEQ multiplex PCR, and its TCRdb copy is limited to in-frame clones, with some not included. The sample comprises tens of thousands of clones, around 79% of which are singletons, and 20% to 25% rests with the top ten. V and J are TRBV12-3 or TRBV12-4 and TRBJ2-1, with 8 bases that match TRBD2. Sequences were obtained from peripheral blood. This clonotype was obtained from a human donor in a cohort sampled during active COVID-19. The chain's CDR3 is CASSFSGINEQFF. The DNA for the CDR3 is TGTGCCAGCAGTTTTAGCGGGATTAATGAGCAGTTCTTC.